A selection of T cell receptor beta chains follows, all from one sample in a study of Graves' ophthalmopathy and Graves' hyperthyroidism. TCRdb passed the multiplex PCR reads through MiXCR, listing each CDR3 protein once. The table has almost 400,000 distinct CDR3 sequences, 18% seen once. Input material: peripheral blood. The receptors here all came from a woman aged 18-29 years with Graves' ophthalmopathy. Both conserved end residues are part of each CDR3.

J gene: TRBJ2-2
V gene: TRBV30
CDR3 protein: CAWSVLGENTGELFF

J gene: TRBJ1-6
V gene: TRBV6-5
CDR3 protein: CASSSQGSGSYNSPLHF

J gene: TRBJ2-7
V gene: TRBV5-5
CDR3 protein: CASSEGLPRGEQYF

J gene: TRBJ1-1
V gene: TRBV7-3
CDR3 protein: CASSLSGTRALSEAFF

J gene: TRBJ1-5
V gene: TRBV11-2
CDR3 protein: CASNTFRGELRNQPQHF

J gene: TRBJ2-5
V gene: TRBV28
CDR3 protein: CASLMMGVSQETQYF

J gene: TRBJ2-4
V gene: TRBV24-1
CDR3 protein: CATSDEGKNIQYF

J gene: TRBJ1-5
V gene: TRBV27
CDR3 protein: CASSYRPGGDQPQHF

J gene: TRBJ2-7
V gene: TRBV5-1
CDR3 protein: CASSLGVGSGVSYEQYF

J gene: TRBJ2-5
V gene: TRBV28
CDR3 protein: CASSLFGGRETQYF

J gene: TRBJ2-2
V gene: TRBV6-2/TRBV6-3
CDR3 protein: CASSVLIYTGELFF

J gene: TRBJ2-5
V gene: TRBV30
CDR3 protein: CASGLAGGRGQETQYF

J gene: TRBJ1-3
V gene: TRBV15
CDR3 protein: CATSQSSGNTIYF

J gene: TRBJ1-1
V gene: TRBV27
CDR3 protein: CASRGGQAIPPTEAFF

J gene: TRBJ2-1
V gene: TRBV30
CDR3 protein: CAGTGTGVWEQFF

J gene: TRBJ2-6
V gene: TRBV27
CDR3 protein: CASSFRTRFPGPSSGANVLTF

J gene: TRBJ1-1
V gene: TRBV12-3/TRBV12-4
CDR3 protein: CASSLLRAATEAFF

J gene: TRBJ1-5
V gene: TRBV12-3/TRBV12-4
CDR3 protein: CASSFPQQGQPQHF

J gene: TRBJ1-1
V gene: TRBV28
CDR3 protein: CASSASFSNTEAFF

J gene: TRBJ1-2
V gene: TRBV7-3
CDR3 protein: CASTHNRANYGYTF

J gene: TRBJ2-7
V gene: TRBV7-2
CDR3 protein: CASSPRGGYEQYF

J gene: TRBJ1-5
V gene: TRBV27
CDR3 protein: CASSLSMNQPQHF

J gene: TRBJ2-2
V gene: TRBV24-1
CDR3 protein: CATSGTAPNTGELFF

J gene: TRBJ1-1
V gene: TRBV10-3
CDR3 protein: CAISEWGQEAFF

J gene: TRBJ2-7
V gene: TRBV6-2/TRBV6-3
CDR3 protein: CASMTLAEQYF

J gene: TRBJ1-1
V gene: TRBV30
CDR3 protein: CAWCRDRNTEAFF

J gene: TRBJ2-6
V gene: TRBV30
CDR3 protein: CARSRDRGPGANVLTF

J gene: TRBJ2-5
V gene: TRBV6-5
CDR3 protein: CASRQWETSIAPETQYF

J gene: TRBJ1-3
V gene: TRBV6-5
CDR3 protein: CASSYPYRVPGNTIYF

J gene: TRBJ2-3
V gene: TRBV5-1
CDR3 protein: CASSMGTGVSTDTQYF

J gene: TRBJ2-7
V gene: TRBV7-8
CDR3 protein: CASGPSDRPYEQYF

J gene: TRBJ2-5
V gene: TRBV20-1
CDR3 protein: CSAVKLQETQYF

J gene: TRBJ1-5
V gene: TRBV4-1
CDR3 protein: CASSQEGGYSNQPQHF

J gene: TRBJ1-5
V gene: TRBV6-1
CDR3 protein: CASIDRRGLQPQHF

J gene: TRBJ1-5
V gene: TRBV6-5
CDR3 protein: CATLSRQGGNQPQHF

J gene: TRBJ2-5
V gene: TRBV11-1
CDR3 protein: CASSLSRGGQETQYF

J gene: TRBJ2-5
V gene: TRBV7-2
CDR3 protein: CASSPDRDQETQYF

J gene: TRBJ2-1
V gene: TRBV7-2
CDR3 protein: CASSPPGRGGNEQFF

J gene: TRBJ1-3
V gene: TRBV29-1
CDR3 protein: CSVEGQGATGNTIYF

J gene: TRBJ1-1
V gene: TRBV20-1
CDR3 protein: CSARRAGNMNTEAFF

J gene: TRBJ2-2
V gene: TRBV29-1
CDR3 protein: CSADRGRMTNTGELFF

J gene: TRBJ1-1
V gene: TRBV6-2/TRBV6-3
CDR3 protein: CASSSALGGGTEAFF

J gene: TRBJ1-2
V gene: TRBV6-1
CDR3 protein: CASRDREGYTF

J gene: TRBJ2-2
V gene: TRBV19
CDR3 protein: CASRPTGGWTGELFF

J gene: TRBJ1-6
V gene: TRBV3-1
CDR3 protein: CASRQGWAHGSPLHF

J gene: TRBJ1-2
V gene: TRBV6-1
CDR3 protein: CASRKGGPQPGYTF

J gene: TRBJ2-7
V gene: TRBV4-1
CDR3 protein: CASSQAVYWEQYF

J gene: TRBJ1-2
V gene: TRBV5-1
CDR3 protein: CASSSTSIGDGYTF

J gene: TRBJ1-2
V gene: TRBV15
CDR3 protein: CATSLAIGQGDYGYTF

J gene: TRBJ2-6
V gene: TRBV7-8
CDR3 protein: CASSLVGRNSGANVLTF

J gene: TRBJ1-1
V gene: TRBV6-1
CDR3 protein: CASSAGTAIYTEAFF

J gene: TRBJ2-7
V gene: TRBV7-8
CDR3 protein: CASSLLQGSEQYF

J gene: TRBJ2-5
V gene: TRBV28
CDR3 protein: CASRTFLGGGAQETQYF